The present entry profiles one T cell receptor (beta chain) with its context. No cognate antigen has been identified for it. Per-nucleotide qualities are absent, and no much larger clonotype sits a single base away. CDR1 SGHNT and CDR2 YYREEE were looked up in the germline V gene (reference sequence). V and J lose 4 bases and 7 bases, and a span of 14 bases separates them. The CDR3, cysteine through phenylalanine, is 13 amino acids long. Only CDR3 DNA is held: 39 bases, read in frame from base 1. For sequencing of the TCRbeta CDR3 region, genomic DNA was extracted from the sorted cells. TCRbeta CDR3 regions were sequenced using the immunoSEQ Assay. Sourced from immuneACCESS, this table was stored by TCRdb with only in-frame sequences that have V and J called. A share of the clones is absent; for the studies checked, an unresolved V gene accounts for under half, and the remainder has no known explanation. The sample includes 71,000 or so clones, with approximately 89% observed a single time. The ten top clones hold approximately 0.8% of the sample.

The trial excluded patients who had a history of autoimmune disease or were on systemic immunosuppression. Peripheral blood for TCR sequencing was collected from all dose cohorts at baseline, on cycle 4 day 1, and on cycle 7 day 1. The samples were taken from a phase I, first-in-human, multicenter, open-label dose-escalation trial of ivuxolimab. The trial enrolled adults with locally advanced or metastatic head and neck squamous cell, hepatocellular, melanoma or renal cell carcinoma. Before TCR sequencing, CD4+ T cells and CD8+ T cells were sorted from peripheral blood as separate populations. The data belong to a study of OX40 agonist ivuxolimab in advanced cancers. A note on the overall study: Ivuxolimab, which targeted the costimulatory receptor OX40 (CD134), was an agonistic, fully human IgG2 monoclonal antibody. Partial responses occurred in three dose-escalation patients: two with cutaneous melanoma and one with hepatocellular carcinoma. Of the 50 or so patients in dose escalation, approximately 20 had hepatocellular carcinoma, about 15 had melanoma, 9 had renal cell carcinoma and 9 had head and neck cancer. The dose-escalation cohort was about 86% male with a mean age of around 64 years, ranging from about 20 to 80. Patients were allowed to have had prior anti-PD-1, anti-PD-L1 or anti-CTLA-4 therapy, and approximately 39% of the dose-escalation patients had been treated with checkpoint inhibitors. Peripheral TCRbeta sequencing aimed to test whether ivuxolimab altered TCR sequence diversity and caused clonal T-cell expansion. The paper covers the monotherapy dose-escalation part of the phase I ivuxolimab trial, which included N ≈ 52 patients. Intravenous ivuxolimab was administered to patients every 2 weeks at six dose levels: 0.01, 0.1, 0.3, 1.5, 3 and 10 mg/kg.

Overall study results and their limits: Clonal expansion of both CD4+ and CD8+ blood T cells was observed from baseline to week 6 at doses 0.1 to 3.0 mg/kg. Antigen specificity was not determined for the clonally expanded peripheral T cells. In partial responders in the 0.1-3.0 mg/kg groups, normalized peripheral clonal expansion was found to be among the lowest, especially among CD8+ T cells. After ivuxolimab, CD8+ T cells had more expanded clones than CD4+ T cells on average. Low levels of normalized T-cell clonal expansion were also shown by some nonresponding patients.

Recombination connected TRBV5-4 to TRBJ1-1; perhaps TRBD1 is the D gene, with 5 bases matching. Source: CD4+ or CD8+ T cells sorted from blood, taken in a trial of the OX40 agonist ivuxolimab. The sequence derives from an adult with an advanced solid tumor such as melanoma, head and neck, liver or kidney cancer. The DNA reads as follows: TGTGCCAGCAGCCTCGGCGGGCAGGGTGAAGCTTTCTTT. Translated, this is CASSLGGQGEAFF.